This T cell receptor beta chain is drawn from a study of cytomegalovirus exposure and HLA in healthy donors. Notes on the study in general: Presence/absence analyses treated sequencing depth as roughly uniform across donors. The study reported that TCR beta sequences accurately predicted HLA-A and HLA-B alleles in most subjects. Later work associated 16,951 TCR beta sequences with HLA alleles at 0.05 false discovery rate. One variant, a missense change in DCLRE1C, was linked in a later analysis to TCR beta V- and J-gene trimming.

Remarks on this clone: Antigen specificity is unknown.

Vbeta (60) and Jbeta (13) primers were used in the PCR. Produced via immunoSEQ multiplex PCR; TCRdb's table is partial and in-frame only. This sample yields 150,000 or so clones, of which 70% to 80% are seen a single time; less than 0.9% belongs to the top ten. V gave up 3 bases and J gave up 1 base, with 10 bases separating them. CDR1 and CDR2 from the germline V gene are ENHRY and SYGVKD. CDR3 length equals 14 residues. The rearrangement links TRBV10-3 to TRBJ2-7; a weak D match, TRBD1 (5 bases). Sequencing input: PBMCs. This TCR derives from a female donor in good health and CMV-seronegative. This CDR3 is CAISDLDSSYEQYF. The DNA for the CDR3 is TGTGCCATCAGTGACCTTGACAGTTCCTACGAGCAGTACTTC.